These 2 T cell receptor beta chains originate from one sample sequenced in a study of shared clonotypes between healthy human individuals. TCRdb's copy holds only in-frame clones and misses some; the assay was immunoSEQ multiplex PCR. Seen here are approximately 840,000 clones, 90% to 97% observed once, and the top ten hold less than 0.3%. Naive CD8 cells lacked CD45RO, underwent positive selection for CCR7 and left out terminally differentiated effector memory CD45RA+ cells. The sample taken for sequencing was naive CD8+ T cells sorted from blood. Receptors originate from a man aged 25 to 45 in good health.

The gene calls are TRBV2 and TRBJ1-5, with D possibly TRBD1 on 5 matching bases. V was trimmed by 5 bases and J by 3 bases, leaving 17 bases between them. The germline CDR1 and CDR2 sequences are SNHLY and FYNNEI. This CDR3 is 16 amino acids long. The CDR3 DNA follows: TGTGCCAGCAGTTCGACACCCGGGGGTTCCAATCAGCCCCAGCATTTT. It translates to CASSSTPGGSNQPQHF.

This chain joins TRBV13 and TRBJ2-7; 10 bases map to TRBD2. The V gene's germline CDR1 is PRHDT and CDR2 FYEKMQ (reference sequence). Unmatched junction bases numbered 6, after V lost 5 bases and J lost 2 bases. The CDR3 runs 15 residues. CDR3 DNA: TGTGCCAGCAGCAACGGACTAGCGGATACCTACGAGCAGTACTTC. This encodes CASSNGLADTYEQYF.